The clone carrying this T cell receptor beta chain was detected ten times or more. What it binds is not known. The entry originates in a study of T cell repertoires in cytomegalovirus infection. TCRdb fed the reads into MiXCR, producing one record per CDR3 protein. The table shows nearly 700,000 distinct CDR3 sequences, with 30% to 40% occurring only once. V lost 6 bases to trimming and J lost 0 bases; unmatched junction nucleotides: 12. Germline V CDR1 and CDR2: SGHTA, FQGNSA. The CDR3 is made up of 18 amino acids. Here the sequenced sample was cultured PBMCs, taken from culture after CMV antigen stimulation. The rearrangement links TRBV7-2 to TRBJ1-3; TRBD1 agrees at 9 bases. The clonotype comes from a human donor in good health (CMV status not recorded). Some clones in this sample may be carry-over from other donors' samples. Here the CDR3 reads CASSFKHPGQGSGNTIYF. The CDR3 DNA reads TGTGCCAGCAGTTTTAAACACCCGGGACAGGGCTCTGGAAACACCATATATTTT.